Listed below are T cell receptor beta chains from one sample, sequenced in a study of metastatic and nonmetastatic thyroid tumors. TCRdb re-analyzed the PCR reads using MiXCR. The data hold tens of thousands of clones, with roughly 25% observed a single time. The sample comprised blood. All receptors derive from a female donor with papillary thyroid cancer or a benign thyroid nodule (not recorded which). Some clones in this sample may be carry-over from other donors' samples. Both conserved end residues are part of each CDR3. A D gene is named only where the DNA matches it firmly. Only part of the rows carry a size: once, few, many, or a class if the clone is expanded.

J gene,clone size,D gene,V gene,CDR3 protein,CDR3 DNA
TRBJ2-3,many,.,TRBV6-4,CASSDSKGGTDTQYF,TGTGCCAGCAGTGACTCAAAGGGAGGTACAGATACGCAGTATTTT
TRBJ2-5,many,.,TRBV24-1,CATSDWGLSKETQYF,TGTGCCACCAGTGACTGGGGACTGAGTAAGGAGACCCAGTACTTC
TRBJ2-1,many,TRBD1,TRBV6-1,CASKPGQGQPEQFF,TGTGCCAGCAAGCCGGGACAGGGGCAGCCTGAGCAGTTCTTC
TRBJ1-1,many,.,TRBV11-2,CASSLDPNTEAFF,TGTGCCAGCAGCTTAGACCCGAACACTGAAGCTTTCTTT
TRBJ2-7,many,TRBD1,TRBV10-2,CASSETQTGGEQYF,TGCGCCAGCAGTGAGACTCAAACAGGGGGTGAGCAGTACTTC
TRBJ2-7,.,.,TRBV19,CASSMGRQVMEQYF,TGTGCCAGTAGTATGGGACGACAGGTAATGGAGCAGTACTTC
TRBJ2-2,many,TRBD2,TRBV11-1,CASRGGRGTGELFF,TGTGCCAGCAGGGGCGGGAGAGGCACCGGGGAGCTGTTTTTT
TRBJ1-5,.,.,TRBV19,CASSIVRGYSNQPQHF,TGTGCCAGTAGTATAGTTAGGGGGTATAGCAATCAGCCCCAGCATTTT
TRBJ2-7,large,TRBD2,TRBV6-2/TRBV6-3,CASSGSGTSGSYEQYF,TGTGCCAGCAGTGGCTCCGGGACTAGCGGGAGCTACGAGCAGTACTTC
TRBJ2-3,.,.,TRBV5-1,CDSSLEQVSRTDTQYF,TGCGACAGCAGCTTGGAACAGGTATCTCGCACAGATACGCAGTATTTT
TRBJ2-2,many,.,TRBV11-2,CASSFFRGSNTGELFF,TGTGCCAGCAGCTTCTTCAGGGGATCGAACACCGGGGAGCTGTTTTTT
TRBJ2-7,many,TRBD2,TRBV2,CASRGLDSSLEQYF,TGTGCCAGCAGGGGACTAGACTCATCCCTCGAGCAGTACTTC
TRBJ1-1,many,.,TRBV6-2/TRBV6-3,CASSYASTEAFF,TGTGCCAGCAGTTACGCCAGCACTGAAGCTTTCTTT
TRBJ2-7,.,TRBD2,TRBV28,CASSLPGLAGRGEQYF,TGTGCCAGCAGTTTACCCGGACTAGCGGGACGTGGCGAGCAGTACTTC
TRBJ2-6,many,.,TRBV6-1,CASSSSVSGANVLTF,TGTGCCAGCTCTTCGTCGGTCTCTGGGGCCAACGTCCTGACTTTC
TRBJ1-5,many,.,TRBV6-6,CASSYSDSSQWPQHF,TGTGCCAGCAGTTACTCGGACAGTTCCCAATGGCCCCAGCATTTT
TRBJ2-3,many,.,TRBV2,CASSEGVTTTQYF,TGTGCCAGCAGTGAGGGGGTCACCACTACGCAGTATTTT
TRBJ1-2,few,TRBD1,TRBV6-1,CASRRTGEGYTF,TGTGCCAGCAGGCGGACAGGGGAAGGCTACACCTTC
TRBJ2-1,.,.,TRBV20-1,CSAYSGVAGMGYNEQFF,TGCAGTGCTTACTCGGGTGTGGCGGGAATGGGGTACAATGAGCAGTTCTTC
TRBJ2-2,few,.,TRBV19,CASSIFRGGWTGELFF,TGTGCCAGTAGTATTTTTAGAGGCGGTTGGACCGGGGAGCTGTTTTTT
TRBJ1-1,many,.,TRBV9,CASSTEVDTEAFF,TGTGCCAGCAGCACAGAGGTAGACACTGAAGCTTTCTTT
TRBJ1-3,.,.,TRBV27,CARRGLNTRYF,TGTGCCCGCAGGGGCTTAAACACCAGATATTTT
TRBJ2-3,many,TRBD2,TRBV18,CASSPPGTSYSDTQYF,TGTGCCAGCTCACCGCCCGGGACTAGCTATTCAGATACGCAGTATTTT
TRBJ2-2,.,.,TRBV30,CAWAKGSLGNPAELFF,TGTGCCTGGGCAAAGGGGTCTCTGGGGAACCCCGCGGAGCTGTTTTTT
TRBJ2-2,.,.,TRBV6-1,CASSEVVGPTGELFF,TGTGCCAGCAGTGAAGTAGTGGGGCCTACCGGGGAGCTGTTTTTT
TRBJ1-5,many,.,TRBV20-1,CSARVGSQPQHF,TGCAGTGCTAGAGTGGGGAGTCAGCCCCAGCATTTT
TRBJ2-2,many,.,TRBV11-1,CASSAGGQGGTGELFF,TGTGCCAGCAGCGCAGGGGGCCAGGGAGGGACCGGGGAGCTGTTTTTT
TRBJ1-4,many,.,TRBV30,CAWSVSGVEKLFF,TGTGCCTGGAGTGTTTCAGGGGTGGAAAAACTGTTTTTT
TRBJ1-1,.,.,TRBV29-1,CSVEGGLCGERPEAFF,TGCAGCGTTGAGGGGGGTTTGTGCGGGGAGAGACCTGAAGCTTTCTTT
TRBJ2-7,many,.,TRBV7-8,CASSSDIPYEQYF,TGTGCCAGCAGCTCCGACATCCCCTACGAGCAGTACTTC
TRBJ2-2,medium-sized,TRBD2,TRBV5-1,CASSTAGGAGELFF,TGCGCCAGCAGCACCGCCGGGGGGGCCGGGGAGCTGTTTTTT
TRBJ1-3,many,.,TRBV19,CASSTPGGSDSGNTIYF,TGTGCCAGTAGTACCCCGGGAGGGTCGGACTCTGGAAACACCATATATTTT
TRBJ2-1,many,.,TRBV20-1,CSASQNEQFF,TGCAGTGCGAGCCAGAATGAGCAGTTCTTC
TRBJ2-1,.,TRBD2,TRBV9,CASSVGDGSSGRVDEQFF,TGTGCCAGCAGCGTAGGGGACGGCTCAAGCGGGAGAGTCGATGAGCAGTTCTTC
TRBJ2-1,many,.,TRBV10-3,CAISESGYGDEQFF,TGTGCCATCAGTGAGTCGGGGTATGGCGATGAGCAGTTCTTC